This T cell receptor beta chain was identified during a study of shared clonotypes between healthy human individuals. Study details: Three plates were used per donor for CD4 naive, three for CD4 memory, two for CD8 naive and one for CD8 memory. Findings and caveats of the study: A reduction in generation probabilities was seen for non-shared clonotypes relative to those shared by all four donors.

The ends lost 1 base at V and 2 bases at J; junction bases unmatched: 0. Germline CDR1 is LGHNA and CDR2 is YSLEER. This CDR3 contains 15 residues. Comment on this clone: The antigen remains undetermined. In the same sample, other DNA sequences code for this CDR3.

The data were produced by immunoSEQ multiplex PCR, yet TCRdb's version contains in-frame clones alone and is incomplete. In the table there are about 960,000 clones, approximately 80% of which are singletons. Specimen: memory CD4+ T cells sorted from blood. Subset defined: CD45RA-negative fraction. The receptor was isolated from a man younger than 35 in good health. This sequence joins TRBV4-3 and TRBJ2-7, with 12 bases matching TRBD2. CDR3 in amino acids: CASSQGTSGTYEQYF. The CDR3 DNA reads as TGCGCCAGCAGCCAAGGGACTAGCGGGACCTACGAGCAGTACTTC.